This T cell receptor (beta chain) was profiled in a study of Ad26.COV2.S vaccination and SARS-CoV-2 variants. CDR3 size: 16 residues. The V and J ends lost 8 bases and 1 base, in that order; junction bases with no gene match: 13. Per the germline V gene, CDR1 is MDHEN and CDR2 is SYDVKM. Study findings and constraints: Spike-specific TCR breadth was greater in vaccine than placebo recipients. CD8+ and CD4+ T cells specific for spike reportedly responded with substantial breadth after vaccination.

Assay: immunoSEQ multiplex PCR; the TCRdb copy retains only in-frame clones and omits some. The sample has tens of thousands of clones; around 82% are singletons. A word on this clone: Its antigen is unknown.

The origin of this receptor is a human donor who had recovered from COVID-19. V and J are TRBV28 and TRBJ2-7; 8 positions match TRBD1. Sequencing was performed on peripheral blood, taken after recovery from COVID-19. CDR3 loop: CASYPIRDRRSYEQYF. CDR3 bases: TGTGCCAGCTACCCTATCCGGGACAGGAGGTCCTACGAGCAGTACTTC.